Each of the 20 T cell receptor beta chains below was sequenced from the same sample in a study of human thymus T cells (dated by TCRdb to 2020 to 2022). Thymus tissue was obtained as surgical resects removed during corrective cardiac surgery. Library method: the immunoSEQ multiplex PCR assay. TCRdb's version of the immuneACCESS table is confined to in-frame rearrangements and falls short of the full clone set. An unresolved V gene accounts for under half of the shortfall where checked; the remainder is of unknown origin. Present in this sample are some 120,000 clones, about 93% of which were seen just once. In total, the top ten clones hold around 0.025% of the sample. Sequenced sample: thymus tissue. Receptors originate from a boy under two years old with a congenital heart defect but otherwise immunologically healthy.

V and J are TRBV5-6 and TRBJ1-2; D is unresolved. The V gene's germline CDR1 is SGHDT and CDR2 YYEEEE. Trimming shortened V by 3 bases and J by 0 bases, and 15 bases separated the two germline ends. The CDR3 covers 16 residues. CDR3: CASSSLRQAPNYGYTF. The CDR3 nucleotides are TGTGCCAGCAGCTCCCTGAGGCAGGCACCTAACTATGGCTACACCTTC.

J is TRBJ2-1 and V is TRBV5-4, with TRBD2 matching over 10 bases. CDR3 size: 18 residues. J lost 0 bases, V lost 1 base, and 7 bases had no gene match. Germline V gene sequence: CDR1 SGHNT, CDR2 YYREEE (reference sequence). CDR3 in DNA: TGTGCCAGCAGCTTGTCTAGCGGGGGAAGGAGCTCCTACAATGAGCAGTTCTTC. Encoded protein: CASSLSSGGRSSYNEQFF. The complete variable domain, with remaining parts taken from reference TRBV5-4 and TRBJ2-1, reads ETGVTQSPTHLIKTRGQQVTLRCSSQSGHNTVSWYQQALGQGPQFIFQYYREEENGRGNFPPRFSGLQFPNYSSELNVNALELDDSALYLCASSLSSGGRSSYNEQFFGPGTRLTVL.

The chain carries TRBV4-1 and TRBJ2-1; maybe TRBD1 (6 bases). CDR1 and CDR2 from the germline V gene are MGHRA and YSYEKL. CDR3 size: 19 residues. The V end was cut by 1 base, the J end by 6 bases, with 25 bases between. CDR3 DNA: TGCGCCAGCAGCCAAGGGAAAGGCGCAGGGGTCGGTGGTGCCAATGAGCAGTTCTTC. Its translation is CASSQGKGAGVGGANEQFF.

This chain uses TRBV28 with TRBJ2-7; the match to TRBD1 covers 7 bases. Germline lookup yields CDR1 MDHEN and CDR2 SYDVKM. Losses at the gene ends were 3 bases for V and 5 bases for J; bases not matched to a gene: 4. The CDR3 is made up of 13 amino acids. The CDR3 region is CASSFRGQDEQYF. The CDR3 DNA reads TGTGCCAGCAGTTTTAGGGGGCAAGACGAGCAGTACTTC. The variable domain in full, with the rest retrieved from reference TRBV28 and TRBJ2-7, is DVKVTQSSRYLVKRTGEKVFLECVQDMDHENMFWYRQDPGLGLRLIYFSYDVKMKEKGDIPEGYSVSREKKERFSLILESASTNQTSMYLCASSFRGQDEQYFGPGTRLTVT.

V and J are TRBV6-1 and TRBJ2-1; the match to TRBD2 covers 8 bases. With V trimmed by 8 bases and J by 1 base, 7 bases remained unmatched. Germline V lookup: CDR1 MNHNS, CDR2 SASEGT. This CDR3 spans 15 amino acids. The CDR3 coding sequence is TGTGCCAGCCGAATAGCGGGGCGATCCTACAATGAGCAGTTCTTC. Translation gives CASRIAGRSYNEQFF.

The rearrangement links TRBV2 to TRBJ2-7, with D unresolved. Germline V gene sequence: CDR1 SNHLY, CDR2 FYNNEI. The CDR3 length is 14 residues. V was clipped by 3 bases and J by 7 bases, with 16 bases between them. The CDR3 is CASSDPRSLGEQYF. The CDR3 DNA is TGTGCCAGCAGTGACCCGAGGTCTCTAGGAGAGCAGTACTTC.

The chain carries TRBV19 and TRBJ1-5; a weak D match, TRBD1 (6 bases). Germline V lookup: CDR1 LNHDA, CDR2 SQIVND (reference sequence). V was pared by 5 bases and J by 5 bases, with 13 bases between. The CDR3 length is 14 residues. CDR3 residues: CASSLQGMDQPQHF. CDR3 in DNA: TGTGCCAGTAGTTTACAGGGAATGGATCAGCCCCAGCATTTT.

CDR3 protein: CASSHKEQQVWNYTF. In DNA form, the CDR3 reads TGTGCCAGCAGCCACAAAGAGCAGCAGGTTTGGAACTACACCTTC. This rearrangement joins TRBV7-9 to TRBJ1-2; the D is unclear. Trimming left V 5 bases short and J 10 bases short, with 23 bases between. This CDR3 contains 15 residues. Germline CDR1 SEHNR, CDR2 FQNEAQ (reference sequence).

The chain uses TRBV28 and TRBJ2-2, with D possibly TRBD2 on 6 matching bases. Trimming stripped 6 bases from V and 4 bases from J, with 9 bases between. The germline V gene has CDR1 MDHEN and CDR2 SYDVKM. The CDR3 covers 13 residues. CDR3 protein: CASRRGFTGELFF. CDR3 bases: TGTGCCAGCAGGCGGGGTTTCACCGGGGAGCTGTTTTTT.

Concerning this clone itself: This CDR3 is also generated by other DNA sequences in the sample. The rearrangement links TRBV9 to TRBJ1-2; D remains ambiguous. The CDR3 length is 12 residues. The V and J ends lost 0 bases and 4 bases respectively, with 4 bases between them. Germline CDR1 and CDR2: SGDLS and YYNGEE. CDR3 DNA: TGTGCCAGCAGCGTAGGCGGCTATGGCTACACCTTC. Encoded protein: CASSVGGYGYTF.

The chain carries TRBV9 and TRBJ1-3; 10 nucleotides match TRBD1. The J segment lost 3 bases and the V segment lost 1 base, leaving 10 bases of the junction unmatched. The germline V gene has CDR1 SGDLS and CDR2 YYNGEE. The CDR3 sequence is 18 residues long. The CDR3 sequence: CASSVLRDRGSDGNTIYF. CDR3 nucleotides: TGTGCCAGCAGCGTACTCCGGGACAGGGGATCAGATGGAAACACCATATATTTT.

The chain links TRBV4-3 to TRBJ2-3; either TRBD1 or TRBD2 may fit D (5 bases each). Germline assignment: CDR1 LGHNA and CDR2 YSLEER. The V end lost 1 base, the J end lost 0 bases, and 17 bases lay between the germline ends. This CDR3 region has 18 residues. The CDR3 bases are TGCGCCAGCAGCCAAGCCTCCGGGACCAGGCCTAGCACAGATACGCAGTATTTT. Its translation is CASSQASGTRPSTDTQYF.

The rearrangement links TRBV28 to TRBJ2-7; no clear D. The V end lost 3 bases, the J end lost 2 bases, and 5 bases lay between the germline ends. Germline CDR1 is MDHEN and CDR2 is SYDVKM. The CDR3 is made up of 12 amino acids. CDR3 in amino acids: CASSLTTYEQYF. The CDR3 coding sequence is TGTGCCAGCAGTTTGACAACCTACGAGCAGTACTTC.

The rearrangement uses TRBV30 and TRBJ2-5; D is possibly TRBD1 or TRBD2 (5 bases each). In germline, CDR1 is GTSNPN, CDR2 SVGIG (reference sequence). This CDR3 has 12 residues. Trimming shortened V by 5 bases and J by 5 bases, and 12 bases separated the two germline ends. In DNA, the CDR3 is TGTGCCTGGCTGGTGAGGGGTGAGACCCAGTACTTC. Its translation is CAWLVRGETQYF.

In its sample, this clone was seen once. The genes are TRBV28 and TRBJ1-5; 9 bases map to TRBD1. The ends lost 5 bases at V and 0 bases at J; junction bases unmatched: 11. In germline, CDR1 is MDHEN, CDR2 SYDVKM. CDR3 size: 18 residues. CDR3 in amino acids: CASSPHPDRGYSNQPQHF. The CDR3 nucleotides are TGTGCCAGCAGTCCCCACCCGGACAGGGGCTATAGCAATCAGCCCCAGCATTTT. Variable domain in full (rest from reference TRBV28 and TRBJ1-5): DVKVTQSSRYLVKRTGEKVFLECVQDMDHENMFWYRQDPGLGLRLIYFSYDVKMKEKGDIPEGYSVSREKKERFSLILESASTNQTSMYLCASSPHPDRGYSNQPQHFGDGTRLSIL.

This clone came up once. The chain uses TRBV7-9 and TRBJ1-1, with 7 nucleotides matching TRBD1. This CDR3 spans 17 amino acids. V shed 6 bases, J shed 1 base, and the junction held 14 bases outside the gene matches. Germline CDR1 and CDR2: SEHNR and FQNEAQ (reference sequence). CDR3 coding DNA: TGTGCCAGCAGGGCAATACCGGGACAGATGAAGAACACTGAAGCTTTCTTT. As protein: CASRAIPGQMKNTEAFF.

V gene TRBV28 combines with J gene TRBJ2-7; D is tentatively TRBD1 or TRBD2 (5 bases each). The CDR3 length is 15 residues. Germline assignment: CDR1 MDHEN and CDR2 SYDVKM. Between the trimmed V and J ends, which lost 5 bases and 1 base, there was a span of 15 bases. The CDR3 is CASSQTGTPSYEQYF. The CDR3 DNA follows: TGTGCCAGCAGTCAAACCGGGACCCCTTCCTACGAGCAGTACTTC.

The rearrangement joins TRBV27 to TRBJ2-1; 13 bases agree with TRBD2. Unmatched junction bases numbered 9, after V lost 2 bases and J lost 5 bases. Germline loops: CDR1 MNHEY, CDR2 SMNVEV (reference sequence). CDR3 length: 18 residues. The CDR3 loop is CASSLVTSGGANDNEQFF. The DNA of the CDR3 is TGTGCCAGCAGTTTAGTCACTAGCGGGGGGGCCAACGACAATGAGCAGTTCTTC.

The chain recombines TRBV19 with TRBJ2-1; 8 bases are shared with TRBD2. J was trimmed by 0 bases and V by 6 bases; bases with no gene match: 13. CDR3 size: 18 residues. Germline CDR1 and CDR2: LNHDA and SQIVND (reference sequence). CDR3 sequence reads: CASSPKGGGRSSYNEQFF. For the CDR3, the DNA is TGTGCCAGTAGCCCCAAGGGCGGGGGGAGGAGCTCCTACAATGAGCAGTTCTTC.

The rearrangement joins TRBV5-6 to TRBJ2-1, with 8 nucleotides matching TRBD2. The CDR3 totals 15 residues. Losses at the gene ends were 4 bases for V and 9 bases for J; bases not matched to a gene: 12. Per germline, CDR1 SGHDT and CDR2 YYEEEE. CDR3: CASSPPAGGFLEQFF. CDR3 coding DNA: TGTGCCAGCAGCCCCCCTGCGGGGGGATTCCTTGAGCAGTTCTTC.